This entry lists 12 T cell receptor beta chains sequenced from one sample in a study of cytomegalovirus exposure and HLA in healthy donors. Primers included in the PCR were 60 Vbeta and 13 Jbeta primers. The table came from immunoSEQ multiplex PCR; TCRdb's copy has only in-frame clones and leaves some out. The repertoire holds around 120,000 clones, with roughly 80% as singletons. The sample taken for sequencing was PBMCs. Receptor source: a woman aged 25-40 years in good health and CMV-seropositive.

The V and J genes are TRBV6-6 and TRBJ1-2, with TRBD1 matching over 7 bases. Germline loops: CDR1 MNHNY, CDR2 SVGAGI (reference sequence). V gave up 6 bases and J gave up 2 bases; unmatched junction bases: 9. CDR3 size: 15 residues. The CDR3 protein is CASRRSRGTNYGYTF. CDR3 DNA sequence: TGTGCCAGCAGACGCTCCAGGGGGACGAACTATGGCTACACCTTC.

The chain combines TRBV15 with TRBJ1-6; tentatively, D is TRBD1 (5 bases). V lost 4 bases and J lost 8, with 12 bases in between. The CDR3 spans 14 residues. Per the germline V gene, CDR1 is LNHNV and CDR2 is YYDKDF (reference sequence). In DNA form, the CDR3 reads TGTGCCACCAGCACTGAGGGGAGGGATTCACCCCTCCACTTT. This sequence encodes CATSTEGRDSPLHF.

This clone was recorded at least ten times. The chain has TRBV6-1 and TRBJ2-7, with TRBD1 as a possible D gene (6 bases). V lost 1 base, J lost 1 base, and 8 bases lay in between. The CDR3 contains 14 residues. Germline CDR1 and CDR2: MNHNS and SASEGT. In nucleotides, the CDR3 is TGTGCCAGCAGTGAAGACAGGGTTTCCTACGAGCAGTACTTC. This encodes CASSEDRVSYEQYF.

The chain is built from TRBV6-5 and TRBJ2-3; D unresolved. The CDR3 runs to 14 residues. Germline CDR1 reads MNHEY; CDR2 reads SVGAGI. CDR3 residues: CTTAIGRSTDTQYF. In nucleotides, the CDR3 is TGTACCACCGCGATTGGCAGGAGCACAGATACGCAGTATTTT.

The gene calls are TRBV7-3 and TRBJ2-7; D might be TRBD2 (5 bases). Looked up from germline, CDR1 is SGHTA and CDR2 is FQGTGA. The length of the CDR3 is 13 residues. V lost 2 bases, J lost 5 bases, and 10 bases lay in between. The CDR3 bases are TGTGCCAGCAGCTTACGCCCGGGGAACGAGCAGTACTTC. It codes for CASSLRPGNEQYF.

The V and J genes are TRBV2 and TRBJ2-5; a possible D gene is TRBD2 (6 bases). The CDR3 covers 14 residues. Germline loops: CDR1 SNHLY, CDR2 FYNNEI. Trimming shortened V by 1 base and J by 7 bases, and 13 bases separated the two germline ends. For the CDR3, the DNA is TGTGCCAGCAGTGAAGACCCAGTCGGGGGGACCCAGTACTTC. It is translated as CASSEDPVGGTQYF.

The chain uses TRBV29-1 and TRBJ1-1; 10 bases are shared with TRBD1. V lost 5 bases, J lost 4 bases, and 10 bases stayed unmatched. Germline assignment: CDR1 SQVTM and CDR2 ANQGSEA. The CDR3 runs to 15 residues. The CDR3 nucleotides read TGCAGCGTTTTCGATTCGACAGGGGGCCGCACTGAAGCTTTCTTT. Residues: CSVFDSTGGRTEAFF.

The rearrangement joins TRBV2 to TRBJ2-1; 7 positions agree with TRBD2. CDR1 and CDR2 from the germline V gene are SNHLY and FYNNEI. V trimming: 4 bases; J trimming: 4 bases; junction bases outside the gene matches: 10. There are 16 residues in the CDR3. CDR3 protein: CASSVLPGLIYNEQFF. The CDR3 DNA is TGTGCCAGCAGTGTACTGCCGGGACTAATATACAATGAGCAGTTCTTC. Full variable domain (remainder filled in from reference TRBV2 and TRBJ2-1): EPEVTQTPSHQVTQMGQEVILRCVPISNHLYFYWYRQILGQKVEFLVSFYNNEISEKSEIFDDQFSVERPDGSNFTLKIRSTKLEDSAMYFCASSVLPGLIYNEQFFGPGTRLTVL.

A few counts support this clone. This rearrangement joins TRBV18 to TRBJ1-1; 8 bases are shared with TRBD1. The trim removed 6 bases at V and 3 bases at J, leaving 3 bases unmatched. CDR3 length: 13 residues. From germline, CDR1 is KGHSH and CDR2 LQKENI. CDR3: CASSSQGDTEAFF. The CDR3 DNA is TGTGCCAGCTCGTCACAGGGGGACACTGAAGCTTTCTTT.

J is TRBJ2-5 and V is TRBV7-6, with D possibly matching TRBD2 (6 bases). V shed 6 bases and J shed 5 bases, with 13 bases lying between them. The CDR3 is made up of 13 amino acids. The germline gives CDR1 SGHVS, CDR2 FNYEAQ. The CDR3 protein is CASSQNRGETQYF. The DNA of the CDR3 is TGTGCCAGCAGTCAAAACCGGGGGGAGACCCAGTACTTC. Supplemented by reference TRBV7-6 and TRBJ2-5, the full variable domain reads GAGVSQSPRYKVTKRGQDVALRCDPISGHVSLYWYRQALGQGPEFLTYFNYEAQQDKSGLPNDRFSAERPEGSISTLTIQRTEQRDSAMYRCASSQNRGETQYFGPGTRLLVL.

The CDR3 region is CASSRIGGDWRGYTF. In DNA, the CDR3 is TGTGCCAGCAGCCGAATAGGGGGAGATTGGCGGGGCTACACCTTC. This chain uses TRBV28 with TRBJ1-2; the D gene is possibly TRBD1 (6 bases). Per the germline V gene, CDR1 is MDHEN and CDR2 is SYDVKM. The CDR3 is 15 residues long. Trimming shortened V by 6 bases and J by 8 bases, and 22 bases separated the two germline ends.

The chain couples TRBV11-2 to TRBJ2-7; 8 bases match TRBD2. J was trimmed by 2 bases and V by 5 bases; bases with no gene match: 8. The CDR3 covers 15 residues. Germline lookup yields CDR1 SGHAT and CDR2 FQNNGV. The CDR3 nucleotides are TGTGCCAGCAGCCCCGGGGGGGGATACACCTACGAGCAGTACTTC. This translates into CASSPGGGYTYEQYF.